The 3 T cell receptor beta chains below were found in one sample sequenced in a study of blood T cell repertoires in COVID-19. Sequenced by immunoSEQ multiplex PCR; TCRdb stores in-frame clones only, minus some. The sample lists 180,000 or so clones; roughly 80% were seen once. The sample comprised PBMCs or T cells enriched from blood (not recorded which). These receptors originate from a man aged 40-50 years who had recovered from COVID-19.

The chain is built from TRBV6-4 and TRBJ2-2; D remains ambiguous. Trimming pared 3 bases from V and 2 bases from J, leaving 4 bases between. CDR1 MRHNA and CDR2 SNTAGT come from the germline V gene. This CDR3 contains 13 residues. The CDR3 region is CASSDGNTGELFF. The CDR3 nucleotides are TGTGCCAGCAGTGATGGCAACACCGGGGAGCTGTTTTTT.

The CDR3 DNA reads as TGTGCCAGTAGTATCAGCCCGGCAGGGTTGACGAGCATTCAGTACTTC. It codes for CASSISPAGLTSIQYF. The chain carries TRBV19 and TRBJ2-4; a weak D match, TRBD1 (5 bases). CDR3 length equals 16 residues. In germline, CDR1 is LNHDA, CDR2 SQIVND (reference sequence). V was cut by 3 bases and J by 9 bases, with 21 bases left in between.

A remark on this clone: One junction end does not reproduce the germline sequence, and a read error may be involved. V gene TRBV7-9 combines with J gene TRBJ1-4, with D perhaps TRBD1 (5 bases). Per the germline V gene, CDR1 is SEHNR and CDR2 is FQNEAQ (reference sequence). The CDR3 contains 16 residues. The CDR3 DNA follows: TGTGCCAGCAGCCTAGCCCACAGGTCAACTAATGAAAAACTGTTTTTT. As protein: CASSLAHRSTNEKLFF.